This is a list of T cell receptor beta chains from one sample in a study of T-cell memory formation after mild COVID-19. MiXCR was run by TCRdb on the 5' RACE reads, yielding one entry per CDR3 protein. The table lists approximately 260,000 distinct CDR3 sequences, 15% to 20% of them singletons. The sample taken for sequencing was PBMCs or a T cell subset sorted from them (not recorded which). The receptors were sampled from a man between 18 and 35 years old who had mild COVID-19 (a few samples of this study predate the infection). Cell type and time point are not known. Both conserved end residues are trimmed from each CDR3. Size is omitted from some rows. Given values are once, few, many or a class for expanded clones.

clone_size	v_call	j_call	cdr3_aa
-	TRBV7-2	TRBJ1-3	ASSSTGGSGNTIY
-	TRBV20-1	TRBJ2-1	SARDLPGEPYNEQF
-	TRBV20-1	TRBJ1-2	SASPPAGTGGTDNYGYT
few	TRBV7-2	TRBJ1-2	ASSLVAGGAYGYT
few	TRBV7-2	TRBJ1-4	ASSQDRAREKLF
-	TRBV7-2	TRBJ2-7	ASSSRSGGIEQY
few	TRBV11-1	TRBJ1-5	ASSLDTNRSPQH
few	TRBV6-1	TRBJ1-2	ASSFRDREGYT
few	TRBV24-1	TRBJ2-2	ATSAARLKETGELF
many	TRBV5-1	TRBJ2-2	ASSPGQGVAGELF
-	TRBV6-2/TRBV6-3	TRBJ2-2	ASSYPQSEIGELF
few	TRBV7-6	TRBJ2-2	ASSYKEIGELF
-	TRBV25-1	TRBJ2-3	ASSDLTDTQY
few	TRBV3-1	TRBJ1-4	ASSQGGSSEKLF
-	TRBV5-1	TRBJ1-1	ASSLAVAEGAF
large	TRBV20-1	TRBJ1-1	SARVRDTEAF
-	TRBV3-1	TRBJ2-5	ASSQTGQGPGETQY
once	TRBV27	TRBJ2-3	ASSPSSGGAITDTQY
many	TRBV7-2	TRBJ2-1	ASSSGHYNEQF
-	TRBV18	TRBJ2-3	ASSTASDTQY
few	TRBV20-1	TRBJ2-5	SARGRGHETQY
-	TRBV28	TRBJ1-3	ASRTQSSGNTIY
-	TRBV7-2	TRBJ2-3	ASSFARGFTDTQY
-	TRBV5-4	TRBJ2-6	ASSQWLASGANVLT
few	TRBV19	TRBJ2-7	ASSIQGSTYEQY
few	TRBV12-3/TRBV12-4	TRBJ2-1	ASSPWGEQF
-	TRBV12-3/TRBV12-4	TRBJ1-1	ASSSGQYTEAF
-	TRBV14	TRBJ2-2	ASSQQDNGELF
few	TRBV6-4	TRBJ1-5	ASSGKGSPYSNQPQH
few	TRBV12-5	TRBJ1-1	ASGFGQGEGEAF
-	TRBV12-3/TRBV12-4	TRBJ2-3	ASTPLRDRVVPAPSDTQY
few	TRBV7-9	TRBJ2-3	ASSARQGSTDTQY
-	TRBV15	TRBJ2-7	ATSPGRRAYEQY
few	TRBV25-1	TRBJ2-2	ASRYGGAQNTGELF
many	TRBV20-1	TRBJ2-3	SAHSGTGRSDTQY
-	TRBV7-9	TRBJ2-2	ASSFPGKTGELF
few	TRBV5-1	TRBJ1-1	ASSWGQGAEAF
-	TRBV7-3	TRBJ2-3	ASSLTTGADTQY
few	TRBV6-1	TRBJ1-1	ASSDSREVNTEAF
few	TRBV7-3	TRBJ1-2	ASSQGGRGYT
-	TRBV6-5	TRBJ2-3	ASSYGSLRSTDTQY
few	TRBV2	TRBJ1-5	ASSEAVHGTGLH